The TCR beta chain described here comes from a study of T cells in women clearing cervical HPV infection. Turning to the study itself: Controls' single incident HPV16 infection cleared within 12 months without precancer. Study findings and constraints: Richness plus V gene abundances separated cases from controls with AUC around 0.8.

About this clone itself: Its antigen is unknown. The sequence runs out 3 residues before the end of the CDR3; the remainder is reconstructed from the germline J gene.

J was trimmed by 6 bases and V by 3 bases; bases with no gene match: 10. The CDR3 contains 15 residues. In germline, CDR1 is DFQATT, CDR2 SNEGSKA (reference sequence). TCRdb keeps only in-frame clones here, not all; method: immunoSEQ multiplex PCR. The sample holds 25,000 to 35,000 clones. The sample taken for sequencing was blood buffy coat. This TCR came from a woman between 18 and 70 years old with a cervical HPV16 infection that either progressed to CIN3+ or cleared (not recorded which). This chain joins TRBV20-1 and TRBJ2-3, with 9 bases matching TRBD2. CDR3 in amino acids: CSASGLAGLRDTQYF. The CDR3 bases that were read are TGCAGTGCTAGCGGGCTAGCGGGGTTGAGGGATACG.